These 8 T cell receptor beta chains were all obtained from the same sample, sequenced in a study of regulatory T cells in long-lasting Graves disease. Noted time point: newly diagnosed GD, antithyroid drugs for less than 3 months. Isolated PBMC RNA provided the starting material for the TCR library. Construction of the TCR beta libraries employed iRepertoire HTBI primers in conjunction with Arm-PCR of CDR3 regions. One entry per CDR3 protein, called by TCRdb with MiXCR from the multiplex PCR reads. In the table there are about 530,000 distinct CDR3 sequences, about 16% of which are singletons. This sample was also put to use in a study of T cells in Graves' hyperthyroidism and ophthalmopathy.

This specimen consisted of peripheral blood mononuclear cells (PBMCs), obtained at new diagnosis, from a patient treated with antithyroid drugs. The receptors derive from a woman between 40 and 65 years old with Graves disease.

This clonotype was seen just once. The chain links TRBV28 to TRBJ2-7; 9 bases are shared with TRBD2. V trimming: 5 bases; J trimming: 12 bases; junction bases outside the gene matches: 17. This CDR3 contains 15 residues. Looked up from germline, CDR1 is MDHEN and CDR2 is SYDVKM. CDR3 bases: TGTGCCAGCAGTCCGGCGGGAGCGGGAGGTTCTTTGGCGTACTTC. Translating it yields CASSPAGAGGSLAYF.

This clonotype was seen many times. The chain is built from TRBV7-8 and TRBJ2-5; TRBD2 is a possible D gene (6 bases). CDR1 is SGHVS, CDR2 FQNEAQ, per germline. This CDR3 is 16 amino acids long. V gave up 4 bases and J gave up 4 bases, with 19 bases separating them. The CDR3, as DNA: TGTGCCAGCAGCTATATGACTAGTCTCATTGCAGAGACCCAGTACTTC. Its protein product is CASSYMTSLIAETQYF.

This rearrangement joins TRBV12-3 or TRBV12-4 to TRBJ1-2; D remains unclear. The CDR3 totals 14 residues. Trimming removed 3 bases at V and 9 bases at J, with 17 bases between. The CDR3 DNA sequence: TGTGCCAGCAGTTTTACCGCGGACCGCCTGAGCTACACCTTC. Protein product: CASSFTADRLSYTF.

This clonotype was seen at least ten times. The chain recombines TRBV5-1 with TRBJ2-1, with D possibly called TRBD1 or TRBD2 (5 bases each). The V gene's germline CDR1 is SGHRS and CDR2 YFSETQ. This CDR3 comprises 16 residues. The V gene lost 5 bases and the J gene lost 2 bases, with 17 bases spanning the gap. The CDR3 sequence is CASSWGLGIAYNEQFF. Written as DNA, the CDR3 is TGCGCCAGCAGTTGGGGGTTGGGGATCGCCTACAATGAGCAGTTCTTC.

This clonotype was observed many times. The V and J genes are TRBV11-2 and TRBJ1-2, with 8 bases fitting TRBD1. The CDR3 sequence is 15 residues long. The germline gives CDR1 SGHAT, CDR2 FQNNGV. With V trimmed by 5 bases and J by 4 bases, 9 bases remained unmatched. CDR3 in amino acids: CASSPSTGAPYGYTF. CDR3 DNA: TGTGCCAGCAGCCCATCGACAGGGGCTCCCTATGGCTACACCTTC.

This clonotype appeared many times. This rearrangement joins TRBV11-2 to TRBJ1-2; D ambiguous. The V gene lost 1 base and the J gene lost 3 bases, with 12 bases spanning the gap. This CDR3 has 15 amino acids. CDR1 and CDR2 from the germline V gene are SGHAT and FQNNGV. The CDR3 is CASSLVRWGDYGYTF. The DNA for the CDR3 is TGTGCCAGCAGCTTAGTGAGATGGGGTGACTATGGCTACACCTTC.

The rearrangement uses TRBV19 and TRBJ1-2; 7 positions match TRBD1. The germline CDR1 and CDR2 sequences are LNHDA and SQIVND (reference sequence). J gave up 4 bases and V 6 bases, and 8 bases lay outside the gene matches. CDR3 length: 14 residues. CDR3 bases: TGTGCCAGTAGGAGCCTCGGGACAGCCTATGGCTACACCTTC. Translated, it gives CASRSLGTAYGYTF.

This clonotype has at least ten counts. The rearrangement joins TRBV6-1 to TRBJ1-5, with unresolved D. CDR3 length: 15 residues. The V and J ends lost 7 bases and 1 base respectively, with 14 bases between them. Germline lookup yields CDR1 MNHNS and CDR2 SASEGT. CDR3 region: CASTTGRSSNQPQHF. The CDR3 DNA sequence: TGTGCCAGCACCACGGGCAGGTCGAGCAATCAGCCCCAGCATTTT.